These T cell receptor beta chains were read from a single sample in a study of blood T cell repertoires in COVID-19. The table came from immunoSEQ multiplex PCR; TCRdb's copy has only in-frame clones and leaves some out. The sample has about 110,000 clones, 69% seen once. Sequenced material: peripheral blood. The origin of the receptors is a man older than 75 with acute or convalescent COVID-19. Each CDR3 is given with its conserved first and last residue. The D gene is left open where the match is weak. Size tells how often a clone was seen (once, few, many) or the class of an expanded clone, and some rows leave it out.

v_call: TRBV5-1
d_call: .
j_call: TRBJ2-7
clone_size: .
cdr3_nt: TGCGCCAGCAGCTTGACTAGCAGCACCGCCCAGTACGAGCAGTACTTC
cdr3_aa: CASSLTSSTAQYEQYF

v_call: TRBV28
d_call: TRBD2
j_call: TRBJ2-3
clone_size: .
cdr3_nt: TGTGCCAACCGGGAGGACACAGATACGCAGTATTTT
cdr3_aa: CANREDTDTQYF

v_call: TRBV5-1
d_call: TRBD1
j_call: TRBJ1-6
clone_size: .
cdr3_nt: TGCGCCAGCAGCGGTGGGACAGGGGATAATTCACCCCTCCACTTT
cdr3_aa: CASSGGTGDNSPLHF

v_call: TRBV5-1
d_call: TRBD1
j_call: TRBJ1-1
clone_size: .
cdr3_nt: TGCGCCAGCAGTCGCGGACAGGCTTACACTGAAGCTTTCTTT
cdr3_aa: CASSRGQAYTEAFF

v_call: TRBV21-1
d_call: .
j_call: TRBJ2-2
clone_size: .
cdr3_nt: TGTGCCAGCAGCATACTAGCGGGAGTGGTCGGGGAGCTGTTTTTT
cdr3_aa: CASSILAGVVGELFF

v_call: TRBV28
d_call: .
j_call: TRBJ1-1
clone_size: .
cdr3_nt: TGTGCCAGCAACAAACTGGCCGGGACTGAAGCTTTCTTT
cdr3_aa: CASNKLAGTEAFF

v_call: TRBV3-1/TRBV3-2
d_call: TRBD2
j_call: TRBJ2-5
clone_size: few
cdr3_nt: TGTGCCAGCAGCCAAGATCGGGAGGGAGAGACCCAGTACTTC
cdr3_aa: CASSQDREGETQYF

v_call: TRBV7-8
d_call: .
j_call: TRBJ1-2
clone_size: few
cdr3_nt: TGTGCCAGCAGCCCATCGCGGGGATTGCGATATGGCTACACCTTC
cdr3_aa: CASSPSRGLRYGYTF

v_call: TRBV2
d_call: .
j_call: TRBJ1-5
clone_size: few
cdr3_nt: TGTGCCAGCAGGGGGCAGGGTAATCAGCCCCAGCATTTT
cdr3_aa: CASRGQGNQPQHF

v_call: TRBV3-1/TRBV3-2
d_call: .
j_call: TRBJ1-5
clone_size: once
cdr3_nt: TGTGCCAGACAAGACAGAGCAATCAATCAGCCCCAGCATTTT
cdr3_aa: CARQDRAINQPQHF

v_call: TRBV6-2/TRBV6-3
d_call: .
j_call: TRBJ1-1
clone_size: .
cdr3_nt: TGTGCCAGCAGTTTCACAGGGCGTAATGAAGCTTTCTTT
cdr3_aa: CASSFTGRNEAFF

v_call: TRBV4-2
d_call: .
j_call: TRBJ2-7
clone_size: .
cdr3_nt: TGTGCCAGCAGCCAAGAGGGGAGATTCTCCTACGAGCAGTACTTC
cdr3_aa: CASSQEGRFSYEQYF

v_call: TRBV3-1/TRBV3-2
d_call: .
j_call: TRBJ2-7
clone_size: .
cdr3_nt: TGTGCCAGCAGCTTAGGCAGGGGTTACGAGCAGTACTTC
cdr3_aa: CASSLGRGYEQYF

v_call: TRBV19
d_call: TRBD2
j_call: TRBJ2-7
clone_size: .
cdr3_nt: TGTGCCAGTAGTACCCTGGTAGCGGGTGGTATGGAGCAGTACTTC
cdr3_aa: CASSTLVAGGMEQYF

v_call: TRBV2
d_call: .
j_call: TRBJ2-2
clone_size: .
cdr3_nt: TGTGCCACCCGCGGAAGGGCGCCAGGGGGGACCGGGGAGCTGTTTTTT
cdr3_aa: CATRGRAPGGTGELFF

v_call: TRBV3-1/TRBV3-2
d_call: TRBD1
j_call: TRBJ1-2
clone_size: few
cdr3_nt: TGTGCCAGCAGCCAATTCTCCGGGACAGGGAATGGCTACACCTTC
cdr3_aa: CASSQFSGTGNGYTF

v_call: TRBV27
d_call: TRBD1
j_call: TRBJ2-1
clone_size: .
cdr3_nt: TGTGCCAGCAGTCCCCTGGGAGGACAGGGCCGCAATGAGCAGTTCTTC
cdr3_aa: CASSPLGGQGRNEQFF

v_call: TRBV18
d_call: .
j_call: TRBJ1-2
clone_size: .
cdr3_nt: TGTGCCAGCTCACCAACAGGGTTCGGTGGGTATGGCTACACCTTC
cdr3_aa: CASSPTGFGGYGYTF

v_call: TRBV4-2
d_call: TRBD2
j_call: TRBJ2-7
clone_size: once
cdr3_nt: TGTGCCAGCAGCCAAGAGTGGCTAGCGGGAGACGAGCAGTACTTC
cdr3_aa: CASSQEWLAGDEQYF

v_call: TRBV6-5
d_call: TRBD1
j_call: TRBJ1-2
clone_size: .
cdr3_nt: TGTGCCAGCAGTCCGGGACAGGGGTACTATGGCTACACCTTC
cdr3_aa: CASSPGQGYYGYTF

v_call: TRBV4-3
d_call: TRBD1
j_call: TRBJ2-7
clone_size: .
cdr3_nt: TGCGCCAGCAGCCAAGACCATTTTGGACAGGGGGCCCACGAGCAGTACTTC
cdr3_aa: CASSQDHFGQGAHEQYF

v_call: TRBV6-2/TRBV6-3
d_call: TRBD1
j_call: TRBJ2-5
clone_size: .
cdr3_nt: TGTGCCAGCAGTTATGGGGGACAGACGGTTGGTGAGACCCAGTACTTC
cdr3_aa: CASSYGGQTVGETQYF

v_call: TRBV25-1
d_call: TRBD2
j_call: TRBJ2-3
clone_size: few
cdr3_nt: TGTGCCAGCAGTTCATACTTAGCGGGACCCACAGATACGCAGTATTTT
cdr3_aa: CASSSYLAGPTDTQYF

v_call: TRBV18
d_call: .
j_call: TRBJ2-5
clone_size: many
cdr3_nt: TGTGCCAGCTCCGAACAGAACCAAGAGACCCAGTACTTC
cdr3_aa: CASSEQNQETQYF

v_call: TRBV13
d_call: .
j_call: TRBJ1-1
clone_size: .
cdr3_nt: TGTGCCAGCAGCGGCCCTCCATGGTCCGAGGAGAACACTGAAGCTTTCTTT
cdr3_aa: CASSGPPWSEENTEAFF

v_call: TRBV30
d_call: TRBD1
j_call: TRBJ1-4
clone_size: .
cdr3_nt: TGTGCCTGGAGTGTTGGGCAGGGGGATGAAAAACTGTTTTTT
cdr3_aa: CAWSVGQGDEKLFF

v_call: TRBV4-2
d_call: TRBD1
j_call: TRBJ1-2
clone_size: .
cdr3_nt: TGTGCCAGCAGCCCCCCCCAGGGGGCCCCTAACTATGGCTACACCTTC
cdr3_aa: CASSPPQGAPNYGYTF

v_call: TRBV9
d_call: TRBD1
j_call: TRBJ1-5
clone_size: few
cdr3_nt: TGTGCCAGCAGCGTAGGGGACAGCCCCCTAGGTCAGCCCCAGCATTTT
cdr3_aa: CASSVGDSPLGQPQHF

v_call: TRBV3-1/TRBV3-2
d_call: TRBD2
j_call: TRBJ2-7
clone_size: .
cdr3_nt: TGTGCCAGCAGCCAACAGACTAGCGGGAGCGAGCAGTACTTC
cdr3_aa: CASSQQTSGSEQYF

v_call: TRBV28
d_call: .
j_call: TRBJ2-7
clone_size: .
cdr3_nt: TGTGCCAGCACTCGTCGTGCACGGGGGGAGCAGTACTTC
cdr3_aa: CASTRRARGEQYF

v_call: TRBV24-1
d_call: .
j_call: TRBJ1-1
clone_size: .
cdr3_nt: TGTGCCACCCGCCGTCAGGGGAACACTGAAGCTTTCTTT
cdr3_aa: CATRRQGNTEAFF

v_call: TRBV6-5
d_call: TRBD1
j_call: TRBJ1-1
clone_size: .
cdr3_nt: TGTGCCAGCAGTTACTCCAGGGACAGGGGGCGGTGGGCTTTCTTT
cdr3_aa: CASSYSRDRGRWAFF

v_call: TRBV6-5
d_call: TRBD1
j_call: TRBJ2-7
clone_size: .
cdr3_nt: TGTGCCACCTCCAGGGGGACAGGGAATTACGAGCAGTACTTC
cdr3_aa: CATSRGTGNYEQYF

v_call: TRBV7-2
d_call: TRBD2
j_call: TRBJ2-4
clone_size: .
cdr3_nt: TGTGCCAGCAGCTTTGCTAGCGGGTTAGCCAAAAACATTCAGTACTTC
cdr3_aa: CASSFASGLAKNIQYF

v_call: TRBV2
d_call: .
j_call: TRBJ1-3
clone_size: few
cdr3_nt: TGTGCCAGCAGTGCTTCACAGGAAGTCTCTGGAAACACCATATATTTT
cdr3_aa: CASSASQEVSGNTIYF

v_call: TRBV14
d_call: TRBD2
j_call: TRBJ2-7
clone_size: .
cdr3_nt: TGTGCCAGCAGCCAGTTTAGCGGGAGGGTCGCCGAGCAGTACTTC
cdr3_aa: CASSQFSGRVAEQYF

v_call: TRBV2
d_call: .
j_call: TRBJ2-1
clone_size: once
cdr3_nt: TGTGCCAGCAGGCGGGAATCCTACAATGAGCAGTTCTTC
cdr3_aa: CASRRESYNEQFF

v_call: TRBV2
d_call: .
j_call: TRBJ1-1
clone_size: .
cdr3_nt: TGTGCCAGCAGTGTACAGGCCCCATCCGCTGAAGCTTTCTTT
cdr3_aa: CASSVQAPSAEAFF

v_call: TRBV7-8
d_call: TRBD1
j_call: TRBJ1-5
clone_size: few
cdr3_nt: TGTGCCAGCAGCAAGGACAGGAGCAAGAGCAATCAGCCCCAGCATTTT
cdr3_aa: CASSKDRSKSNQPQHF

v_call: TRBV18
d_call: TRBD2
j_call: TRBJ2-7
clone_size: .
cdr3_nt: TGTGCCAGCTCACCACTCGGCCCCGGGACTAGCGGATACTACGAGCAGTACTTC
cdr3_aa: CASSPLGPGTSGYYEQYF

v_call: TRBV30
d_call: .
j_call: TRBJ2-5
clone_size: many
cdr3_nt: TGTGCCTGGGGCTCCAATGGAGGCGAGACCCAGTACTTC
cdr3_aa: CAWGSNGGETQYF

v_call: TRBV6-4
d_call: .
j_call: TRBJ2-2
clone_size: .
cdr3_nt: TGTGCCAGCAGCGCCAGGGGAACCGCCGGGGAGCTGTTTTTT
cdr3_aa: CASSARGTAGELFF

v_call: TRBV2
d_call: .
j_call: TRBJ2-7
clone_size: .
cdr3_nt: TGTGCCAGCAGTGTAATTCTCTCCTACGAGCAGTACTTC
cdr3_aa: CASSVILSYEQYF

v_call: TRBV5-1
d_call: TRBD1
j_call: TRBJ2-6
clone_size: .
cdr3_nt: TGCGCCAGCAGCGCAGGGGGAAGCTCTGGGGCCAACGTCCTGACTTTC
cdr3_aa: CASSAGGSSGANVLTF

v_call: TRBV10-2
d_call: TRBD1
j_call: TRBJ1-6
clone_size: .
cdr3_nt: TGCGCCAGCAGTGTTGGACAGGGTAATTCACCCCTCCACTTT
cdr3_aa: CASSVGQGNSPLHF

v_call: TRBV2
d_call: .
j_call: TRBJ2-2
clone_size: .
cdr3_nt: TGTGCCAGCCAGGGTCTCACTGGTATCGGGGAGCTGTTTTTT
cdr3_aa: CASQGLTGIGELFF

v_call: TRBV19
d_call: .
j_call: TRBJ2-1
clone_size: .
cdr3_nt: TGTGCCAGTAGTATGTGGAGCAATGAGCAGTTCTTC
cdr3_aa: CASSMWSNEQFF

v_call: TRBV18
d_call: TRBD2
j_call: TRBJ2-7
clone_size: .
cdr3_nt: TGTGCCAGCTCACCGGGCGGGAGTTCCTACGAGCAGTACTTC
cdr3_aa: CASSPGGSSYEQYF

v_call: TRBV28
d_call: TRBD1
j_call: TRBJ2-3
clone_size: .
cdr3_nt: TGTGCCACCCGGAGCTCGGGACAGGGGACAGATACGCAGTATTTT
cdr3_aa: CATRSSGQGTDTQYF

v_call: TRBV4-2
d_call: TRBD2
j_call: TRBJ2-3
clone_size: once
cdr3_nt: TGTGCCAGCAGCCCCCACGGGACTAGCGGGGGTGATACGCAGTATTTT
cdr3_aa: CASSPHGTSGGDTQYF

v_call: TRBV27
d_call: .
j_call: TRBJ2-1
clone_size: .
cdr3_nt: TGTGCCAGCAGTTTAAAAGGAACCCCCCTGATGGGGCACAATGAGCAGTTCTTC
cdr3_aa: CASSLKGTPLMGHNEQFF

v_call: TRBV19
d_call: .
j_call: TRBJ2-1
clone_size: .
cdr3_nt: TGTGCCAGTAGTGCCCGGGGACAAGAATCCGAGTTCTTC
cdr3_aa: CASSARGQESEFF

v_call: TRBV7-2
d_call: TRBD1
j_call: TRBJ1-1
clone_size: few
cdr3_nt: TGTGCCAGCAGTGCTAGCTCGGGACAGGGGATCACTGAAGCTTTCTTT
cdr3_aa: CASSASSGQGITEAFF